One sample yielded the 20 T cell receptor beta chains listed below, sequenced in a study of shared clonotypes between healthy human individuals. Libraries were prepared by immunoSEQ multiplex PCR; TCRdb keeps only in-frame clonotypes and omits some of them. The table lists about 1.1 million clones, 70% to 85% of them singletons, with over 0.8% in the top ten. The sequencing sample was made of memory CD4+ T cells from PBMCs. The subset denotes: CD45RA-negative fraction. The receptor source for this set is a man between 18 and 35 years old in good health. Some clones in this sample may be carry-over from other donors' samples.

A note on this clone: This probably arose from a read error, given a far larger clone one base away. The chain uses TRBV11-2 and TRBJ2-7; 11 bases are a match to TRBD2. V was pared by 5 bases and J by 3 bases, with 3 bases of the junction left unmatched. CDR1 and CDR2 (germline): SGHAT, FQNNGV. The CDR3 length is 14 residues. The CDR3 spells CASSELAGDYEQYF. The CDR3 nucleotides are TGTGCCAGCAGCGAACTAGCGGGAGACTACGAGCAGTACTTC.

In its sample, this clone was seen a few times. The chain employs TRBV29-1 and TRBJ1-4; D may be TRBD1 (5 bases). Trimming cost V 7 bases and J 4 bases, with 19 bases left between them. The CDR3 totals 15 residues. Germline CDR1 reads SQVTM; CDR2 reads ANQGSEA. The CDR3 nucleotides are TGCAGCGCCGCGGGGTGGCAGGGAATTAATGAAAAACTGTTTTTT. As protein: CSAAGWQGINEKLFF. Supplemented by reference TRBV29-1 and TRBJ1-4, the full variable domain reads SAVISQKPSRDICQRGTSLTIQCQVDSQVTMMFWYRQQPGQSLTLIATANQGSEATYESGFVIDKFPISRPNLTFSTLTVSNMSPEDSSIYLCSAAGWQGINEKLFFGSGTQLSVL.

This clone showed up just a few times. The chain employs TRBV5-1 and TRBJ2-2; TRBD2 aligns across 11 bases. The CDR3 length is 16 residues. Germline V CDR1 and CDR2: SGHRS, YFSETQ. The ends lost 0 bases at V and 5 bases at J; junction bases unmatched: 3. CDR3 amino acids: CASSLDVAGGTGELFF. CDR3 in DNA: TGCGCCAGCAGCTTGGATGTAGCGGGAGGGACCGGGGAGCTGTTTTTT.

The V gene is TRBV6-5, the J gene TRBJ2-7; D is possibly TRBD2 (6 bases). V lost 2 bases and J 2 bases, leaving 13 bases between the germline ends. The germline V gene encodes CDR1 MNHEY and CDR2 SVGAGI. The CDR3 contains 15 residues. In nucleotides, the CDR3 is TGTGCCAGCAGTTACGCGGGGACGGAGGCCTACGAGCAGTACTTC. Protein sequence: CASSYAGTEAYEQYF.

Many counts were recorded for this clone. This sequence joins TRBV5-1 and TRBJ1-2; D uncertain. The CDR3 loop spans 13 amino acids. Germline V lookup: CDR1 SGHRS, CDR2 YFSETQ. Between the trimmed V and J ends, which lost 2 bases and 2 bases, there was a span of 7 bases. CDR3 coding DNA: TGCGCCAGCAGCTTCGTCAGAAACTATGGCTACACCTTC. Translating it yields CASSFVRNYGYTF.

Worth noting for this clone: With only one base between it and a far larger clone, this is likely a read error. V usage is TRBV4-1 and J usage is TRBJ2-6, with D tentatively TRBD1 (5 bases). CDR1 is MGHRA and CDR2 is YSYEKL in the germline V gene. The CDR3 runs to 16 residues. The CDR3 DNA reads TGCGCCAGCAGCCAACCTCGGCTCTCTGGGGCCAACGCCCTGACTTTC. Translating it yields CASSQPRLSGANALTF.

The J gene is TRBJ2-4, the V gene TRBV29-1; D is unresolved. Germline V gene lookup returns CDR1 SQVTM and CDR2 ANQGSEA. CDR3 length equals 13 residues. Trimming shortened V by 4 bases and J by 0 bases, and 7 bases separated the two germline ends. The DNA of the CDR3 is TGCAGCGTTGCGAGCAGAGCCAAAAACATTCAGTACTTC. Its protein product is CSVASRAKNIQYF.

The rearrangement uses TRBV28 and TRBJ1-1; D may be TRBD1 (5 bases). CDR1 is MDHEN, CDR2 SYDVKM, per germline. The CDR3 has 15 amino acids. Trimming removed 6 bases at V and 0 bases at J, with 14 bases between. The CDR3 loop is CASRNRLVMNTEAFF. The CDR3 nucleotides read TGTGCCAGCAGAAACAGGCTGGTTATGAACACTGAAGCTTTCTTT.

The chain carries TRBV14 and TRBJ2-7; D is ambiguous. Trimming stripped 4 bases from V and 6 bases from J, with 13 bases between. CDR3 length: 13 amino acids. Germline values: CDR1 SGHDN, CDR2 FVKESK. The CDR3 sequence: CASSLRIRSEQYF. The DNA of the CDR3 is TGTGCCAGCAGCCTTCGGATCCGGAGCGAGCAGTACTTC. Full variable domain (outside the CDR3, taken from reference TRBV14 and TRBJ2-7): EAGVTQFPSHSVIEKGQTVTLRCDPISGHDNLYWYRRVMGKEIKFLLHFVKESKQDESGMPNNRFLAERTGGTYSTLKVQPAELEDSGVYFCASSLRIRSEQYFGPGTRLTVT.

This CDR3 is CASRIAGTNTGELFF. DNA of the CDR3: TGTGCCAGCAGGATAGCGGGGACCAACACCGGGGAGCTGTTTTTT. V is TRBV6-1 and J is TRBJ2-2; 8 bases agree with TRBD2. Germline assignment: CDR1 MNHNS and CDR2 SASEGT. The CDR3 has 15 residues. Losses at the gene ends were 6 bases for V and 2 bases for J; bases not matched to a gene: 5.

CDR3 DNA: TGTGCCAGCAGCTTAGAGTGGGGAAACTCCTACGAGCAGTACTTC. It specifies CASSLEWGNSYEQYF. This chain joins TRBV7-2 and TRBJ2-7; D call uncertain. V lost 1 base to trimming and J lost 0 bases, with 10 bases between them. The CDR3 sequence is 15 residues long. Germline values: CDR1 SGHTA, CDR2 FQGNSA. Complete variable domain (other parts from reference TRBV7-2 and TRBJ2-7): GAGVSQSPSNKVTEKGKDVELRCDPISGHTALYWYRQSLGQGLEFLIYFQGNSAPDKSGLPSDRFSAERTGGSVSTLTIQRTQQEDSAVYLCASSLEWGNSYEQYFGPGTRLTVT.

The chain carries TRBV6-1 and TRBJ1-2; D is possibly TRBD1 (5 bases). Trimming pared 2 bases from V and 6 bases from J, leaving 13 bases between. CDR3 length equals 14 residues. The germline V gene has CDR1 MNHNS and CDR2 SASEGT. Here the CDR3 DNA reads TGTGCCAGCAGTGAACATGGGACGTTCGATGGCTACACCTTC. Translation gives CASSEHGTFDGYTF.

The gene calls are TRBV19 and TRBJ2-7; TRBD1 might be the D (8 bases). CDR3 length equals 15 residues. The germline CDR1 and CDR2 sequences are LNHDA and SQIVND (reference sequence). Trimming took off 5 bases at V and 6 bases at J, with 20 bases between the two ends. The CDR3 is CASSPGTTGGGEQYF. The CDR3, as DNA: TGTGCCAGTAGTCCCGGGACTACAGGGGGTGGCGAGCAGTACTTC.

The chain combines TRBV6-1 with TRBJ1-2; D might be TRBD1 (5 bases). The V and J ends lost 6 bases and 5 bases respectively, with 16 bases between them. Germline CDR1 is MNHNS and CDR2 is SASEGT. This CDR3 is built from 14 residues. The CDR3 is CASSAIGGQYGYTF. The DNA for the CDR3 is TGTGCCAGCAGCGCGATCGGGGGTCAATATGGCTACACCTTC.

The genes are TRBV7-2 and TRBJ2-2; 7 nucleotides agree with TRBD1. CDR1 is SGHTA and CDR2 is FQGNSA in the germline V gene. V dropped 5 bases and J dropped 2; count of bases not matched to a gene: 8. The CDR3 is 16 amino acids. DNA of the CDR3: TGTGCCAGCAGCCCCCAGGGGGTCCGTAACACCGGGGAGCTGTTTTTT. Translated, it gives CASSPQGVRNTGELFF.

V is TRBV25-1 and J is TRBJ2-5; TRBD2 matches at 8 bases. The J call is in doubt because the DNA end fits TRBJ2-7 better. CDR3 length equals 12 residues. CDR1 is MGHDK, CDR2 SYGVNS, per germline. The CDR3 DNA follows: TGTGCCAGCAGTGCCGGGGGGGACGAGCAGTACTTC. Protein product: CASSAGGDEQYF.

This clone showed up just once. V gene TRBV2 combines with J gene TRBJ1-5, with D tentatively TRBD1 (6 bases). The CDR3 covers 15 residues. The V gene's germline CDR1 is SNHLY and CDR2 FYNNEI. Trimming removed 6 bases from V and 5 bases from J, with 17 bases in between. The CDR3 sequence: CASSPDGGGHQPQHF. The CDR3 DNA reads as TGTGCCAGCAGCCCTGACGGGGGGGGGCATCAGCCCCAGCATTTT.

The chain is built from TRBV2 and TRBJ2-2; D is possibly TRBD2 (5 bases). There are 12 residues in the CDR3. Germline V CDR1 and CDR2: SNHLY, FYNNEI. V was cut by 8 bases and J by 7 bases, with 11 bases left in between. CDR3 protein: CASGGLGGELFF. The DNA for the CDR3 is TGTGCCAGCGGCGGGTTGGGCGGGGAGCTGTTTTTT.

This clone occurred many times. The genes are TRBV11-2 and TRBJ1-4; 11 bases are shared with TRBD1. Per germline, CDR1 SGHAT and CDR2 FQNNGV. V was pared by 5 bases and J by 8 bases, with 7 bases of the junction left unmatched. This CDR3 has 15 residues. CDR3 loop: CASSPSGTGGEKLFF. The CDR3 DNA reads as TGTGCCAGCAGCCCGTCCGGGACAGGGGGAGAAAAACTGTTTTTT.

The chain has TRBV5-5 and TRBJ1-1, with D tentatively TRBD1 (6 bases). Germline lookup yields CDR1 SGHKS and CDR2 YYEKEE (reference sequence). This CDR3 has 12 amino acids. The V and J ends lost 4 bases and 5 bases respectively, with 9 bases between them. The CDR3 loop reads CASSDRYTEAFF. The CDR3 DNA is TGTGCCAGCAGCGACAGGTATACTGAAGCTTTCTTT.